The clone carrying this T cell receptor beta chain occurred a few times. The entry originates in a study of T-cell memory formation after mild COVID-19. TCRdb re-called the 5' RACE reads with MiXCR, one entry per CDR3 protein. The profile shows about 600,000 distinct CDR3 sequences, roughly 21% of them singletons. The CDR3 is made up of 17 amino acids. In germline, CDR1 is MNHNS, CDR2 SASEGT. Unmatched junction bases numbered 10, after V lost 0 bases and J lost 4 bases. The chain has TRBV6-1 and TRBJ2-3; TRBD2 agrees at 7 bases. The sequence came from an adult woman who had mild COVID-19 (a few samples of this study predate the infection). Cell type and time point are not known. The sample consisted of PBMCs or a T cell subset sorted from them (not recorded which). Here the CDR3 DNA reads TGTGCCAGCAGTGAAGCAGGCTGGCGGGGGATTTCAGATACGCAGTATTTT. Its translation: CASSEAGWRGISDTQYF.